The sequence of this T cell receptor beta chain was determined in a study of T cells in Graves' hyperthyroidism and ophthalmopathy. For the study at large: Blood from the periphery was taken at initial diagnosis, before any treatment. Study findings and constraints: Most thyroid-expanded clonotypes above 0.001 were also found in blood. Prediction of ophthalmopathy progression came a median around 6 months pre-onset.

This clonotype was seen many times. Its target is not known. On the basis of clinical symptoms, serum thyroxine and TRAb, thyroid ultrasound and orbital computed tomography, diagnoses were made. TCR beta CDR3 regions were amplified from RNA transcripts. Using the HTBI primer set, a first-round RT-PCR was run on the TCR CDR3. TCRdb redid the calling of the multiplex PCR reads with MiXCR, one entry per CDR3 protein. The sample yields 600,000 to 700,000 distinct CDR3 sequences, roughly 14% seen once. Germline V CDR1 and CDR2: MDHEN, SYDVKM. Trimming pared 6 bases from V and 2 bases from J, leaving 10 bases between. The CDR3 consists of 13 residues.

The sequence was collected from a middle-aged woman with Graves' ophthalmopathy. The rearrangement uses TRBV28 and TRBJ1-1; D is ambiguous. Input material: blood. The DNA of the CDR3 is TGTGCCAGCAGCACACTTATAAACACTGAAGCTTTCTTT. Translating it yields CASSTLINTEAFF.